The next 18 T cell receptor beta chains were all read from a single sample in a study of shared clonotypes between healthy human individuals. The assay was immunoSEQ multiplex PCR, and TCRdb's table has in-frame clones only and misses some. The table has more than 450,000 clones, 75% to 85% seen once. The material sequenced was PBMCs. The origin of the receptors is a woman aged 40 to 50 in good health. Some clones in this sample may be carry-over from other donors' samples.

V is TRBV7-2 and J is TRBJ2-7; 7 bases map to TRBD2. The trim removed 2 bases at V and 12 bases at J, leaving 7 bases unmatched. Germline CDR1 SGHTA, CDR2 FQGNSA. CDR3 length equals 12 residues. The CDR3 DNA sequence: TGTGCCAGCAGCTTATACCCAGGGAGGGGGTACTTC. Protein: CASSLYPGRGYF. The full variable domain, rest sourced from reference TRBV7-2 and TRBJ2-7, is GAGVSQSPSNKVTEKGKDVELRCDPISGHTALYWYRQSLGQGLEFLIYFQGNSAPDKSGLPSDRFSAERTGGSVSTLTIQRTQQEDSAVYLCASSLYPGRGYFGPGTRLTVT.

This rearrangement joins TRBV5-1 to TRBJ2-5; D gene ambiguous. This CDR3 contains 13 residues. Germline CDR1 SGHRS, CDR2 YFSETQ. V shed 0 bases and J shed 5 bases, with 8 bases lying between them. The CDR3 sequence is CASSLVVGETQYF. DNA for the CDR3: TGCGCCAGCAGCTTGGTAGTCGGTGAGACCCAGTACTTC.

This rearrangement joins TRBV5-1 to TRBJ2-5; D is perhaps TRBD1 (5 bases). The V gene's germline CDR1 is SGHRS and CDR2 YFSETQ. The ends were cut back, 3 bases at V and 1 base at J, with 16 bases in the middle. CDR3 length equals 16 residues. CDR3: CASSSITTDSQETQYF. CDR3 DNA: TGCGCCAGCAGCTCGATAACGACAGATTCCCAAGAGACCCAGTACTTC.

As regards this clone: This sample also contains other DNA sequences that code for the same CDR3. This chain uses TRBV2 with TRBJ1-1; D gene uncertain. Trimming shortened V by 9 bases and J by 1 base, and 12 bases separated the two germline ends. Germline-derived CDR1 and CDR2 are SNHLY and FYNNEI. CDR3 length: 13 amino acids. The CDR3 loop reads CASSTQENTEAFF. The CDR3 bases are TGTGCCAGTAGTACCCAGGAGAACACTGAAGCTTTCTTT. Complete variable domain (other parts from reference TRBV2 and TRBJ1-1): EPEVTQTPSHQVTQMGQEVILRCVPISNHLYFYWYRQILGQKVEFLVSFYNNEISEKSEIFDDQFSVERPDGSNFTLKIRSTKLEDSAMYFCASSTQENTEAFFGQGTRLTVV.

The rearrangement joins TRBV6-5 to TRBJ2-7; no firm D call. The CDR3 is 14 residues long. Germline V gene sequence: CDR1 MNHEY, CDR2 SVGAGI. With 1 base removed from V and 4 bases from J, the gap between germline ends came to 11 bases. The CDR3 loop is CASSYYLGSYEQYF. CDR3 nucleotide sequence: TGTGCCAGCAGTTACTATCTCGGCAGTTACGAGCAGTACTTC.

This clone was counted once. V is TRBV7-9 and J is TRBJ1-1; 10 bases line up with TRBD1. This CDR3 contains 14 residues. Germline loops: CDR1 SEHNR, CDR2 FQNEAQ (reference sequence). V was clipped by 5 bases and J by 4 bases; unmatched bases: 4. DNA for the CDR3: TGTGCCAGCAGCCTAGACAGGGGGCTCACTGAAGCTTTCTTT. Translation: CASSLDRGLTEAFF. The full variable domain, rest sourced from reference TRBV7-9 and TRBJ1-1, is DTGVSQNPRHKITKRGQNVTFRCDPISEHNRLYWYRQTLGQGPEFLTYFQNEAQLEKSRLLSDRFSAERPKGSFSTLEIQRTEQGDSAMYLCASSLDRGLTEAFFGQGTRLTVV.

The chain is built from TRBV15 and TRBJ2-5; TRBD1 is a possible D gene (5 bases). With 0 bases removed from V and 4 bases from J, the gap between germline ends came to 12 bases. This CDR3 is built from 15 residues. Germline V gives CDR1 LNHNV, CDR2 YYDKDF (reference sequence). This CDR3 is CATSREGLFRETQYF. The CDR3 DNA is TGTGCCACCAGCAGAGAGGGGCTATTTCGAGAGACCCAGTACTTC.

The gene calls are TRBV7-2 and TRBJ2-7, with TRBD1 as a possible D gene (5 bases). Germline values: CDR1 SGHTA, CDR2 FQGNSA. CDR3 length equals 13 residues. V was cut by 7 bases and J by 12 bases, with 22 bases left in between. The CDR3 nucleotides are TGTGCCAGCACCGTAGGGGCTACTCGGAGTGCGTACTTC. Translating gives CASTVGATRSAYF.

The rearrangement uses TRBV4-1 and TRBJ2-5; D possibly corresponds to TRBD1 (5 bases). The CDR3 length is 14 residues. CDR1 is MGHRA, CDR2 YSYEKL, per germline. The V gene lost 0 bases and the J gene lost 11 bases, with 16 bases spanning the gap. The CDR3 sequence: CASSQDRDRGEQYF. For the CDR3, the DNA is TGCGCCAGCAGCCAAGACAGGGATCGTGGAGAGCAGTACTTC.

The chain has TRBV4-3 and TRBJ2-1; perhaps TRBD2 as D (6 bases). Per germline, CDR1 LGHNA and CDR2 YSLEER. The CDR3 is made up of 15 amino acids. Trimming removed 3 bases from V and 7 bases from J, with 16 bases in between. CDR3 protein: CASSQTRVLPNEQFF. CDR3 nucleotide sequence: TGCGCCAGCAGCCAGACTAGGGTTCTACCAAATGAGCAGTTCTTC.

This chain links TRBV6-6 with TRBJ1-3; no definite D call. Germline lookup yields CDR1 MNHNY and CDR2 SVGAGI (reference sequence). CDR3 length: 14 residues. Trimming took 6 bases from V and 0 from J, leaving 9 bases between them. The CDR3 DNA follows: TGTGCCAGCAGATCCGAAGGCTCTGGAAACACCATATATTTT. This translates into CASRSEGSGNTIYF.

This clone was seen a few times. The V gene is TRBV15, the J gene TRBJ2-7; 7 positions match TRBD2. This CDR3 has 20 amino acids. Germline V gene lookup returns CDR1 LNHNV and CDR2 YYDKDF (reference sequence). V shed 1 base and J 3 bases; nucleotides not matched to a gene: 21. The CDR3 DNA reads as TGTGCCACCAGCAGAGGTGTGAGGGTGTTAGCGGCCGGGGGGAACTACGAGCAGTACTTC. It encodes CATSRGVRVLAAGGNYEQYF.

This clone was counted ten times or more. This chain connects TRBV30 to TRBJ2-3, with D possibly being TRBD2 (6 bases). V was pared by 5 bases and J by 3 bases, with 18 bases between. This CDR3 comprises 15 residues. Germline loops: CDR1 GTSNPN, CDR2 SVGIG (reference sequence). In DNA form, the CDR3 reads TGTGCCTGGGGTCGGGCGGGAAGAGGAACAGATACGCAGTATTTT. This sequence encodes CAWGRAGRGTDTQYF.

The rearrangement joins TRBV2 to TRBJ2-5, with D hard to call. The DNA end is more similar to TRBJ2-7, so the J call may be wrong. Germline V gene data show CDR1 as SNHLY and CDR2 as FYNNEI. The CDR3 sequence is 11 residues long. The chain's CDR3 is CASSNAYEQYF. The CDR3 DNA follows: TGTGCCAGCAGTAACGCCTACGAGCAGTACTTC.

The rearrangement uses TRBV5-1 and TRBJ2-7; 11 bases agree with TRBD2. CDR1 is SGHRS, CDR2 YFSETQ, per germline. The J segment lost 2 bases and the V segment lost 4 bases, leaving 11 bases of the junction unmatched. This CDR3 has 17 residues. CDR3 DNA: TGCGCCAGCAGCATCCATCGAGGGACTAGCGGAGCCTACGAGCAGTACTTC. Translation: CASSIHRGTSGAYEQYF.

In this sample, this clone turned up a few times. V usage is TRBV5-1 and J usage is TRBJ2-3, with 7 bases that match TRBD2. With V trimmed by 5 bases and J by 3 bases, 6 bases remained unmatched. The germline gives CDR1 SGHRS, CDR2 YFSETQ. The CDR3 extends over 14 amino acids. The chain's CDR3 is CASRREGGTDTQYF. Here the CDR3 DNA reads TGCGCCAGCAGGAGGGAGGGAGGGACAGATACGCAGTATTTT. Variable domain in full (rest from reference TRBV5-1 and TRBJ2-3): KAGVTQTPRYLIKTRGQQVTLSCSPISGHRSVSWYQQTPGQGLQFLFEYFSETQRNKGNFPGRFSGRQFSNSRSEMNVSTLELGDSALYLCASRREGGTDTQYFGPGTRLTVL.

The chain uses TRBV29-1 and TRBJ1-1, with a possible D match to TRBD1 (5 bases). Trimming removed 7 bases from V and 5 bases from J, with 17 bases in between. Germline V gene sequence: CDR1 SQVTM, CDR2 ANQGSEA. There are 13 residues in the CDR3. CDR3: CSAGVGGGTEAFF. In DNA, the CDR3 is TGCAGCGCCGGAGTGGGGGGAGGAACTGAAGCTTTCTTT.

The genes are TRBV11-2 and TRBJ1-5, with a possible D match to TRBD1 (6 bases). Germline V gene lookup returns CDR1 SGHAT and CDR2 FQNNGV. With 4 bases removed from V and 2 bases from J, the gap between germline ends came to 12 bases. This CDR3 comprises 15 residues. The CDR3 nucleotides read TGTGCCAGCAGCTCCGGGGGCTTCGGCAATCAGCCCCAGCATTTT. This gives the protein CASSSGGFGNQPQHF. Filled out from reference TRBV11-2 and TRBJ1-5, the complete variable domain reads EAGVAQSPRYKIIEKRQSVAFWCNPISGHATLYWYQQILGQGPKLLIQFQNNGVVDDSQLPKDRFSAERLKGVDSTLKIQPAKLEDSAVYLCASSSGGFGNQPQHFGDGTRLSIL.